The entry that follows covers one T cell receptor (beta chain) sequence. These data belong to a study of blood T cells in healthy people across ages. The V gene lost 2 bases and the J gene lost 4 bases, with 11 bases spanning the gap. This CDR3 is 14 amino acids long. Germline V CDR1 and CDR2: SGHRS, YFSETQ. A second PCR, run for about 6 to 12 cycles, used a sample-barcoded 5' primer plus a J-beta primer mix. TCRdb independently ran MiXCR on the 5' RACE reads; one entry per CDR3 protein. The table includes some 920,000 distinct CDR3 sequences, about 53% detected once. The clonotype originates from an older woman in good health. The source material was blood. The V and J genes are TRBV5-1 and TRBJ2-3, with D perhaps matching TRBD1 (6 bases). This CDR3 reads CASSFGQLADTQYF. In DNA, the CDR3 is TGCGCCAGCAGCTTTGGACAGCTGGCAGATACGCAGTATTTT.